This T cell receptor (beta chain) was recovered during a study of T cells after yellow fever vaccination. Across the study: Fractions of limited cellularity were prepared by means of SMART-Seq v4 Ultra Low Input.

The CDR3 runs to 11 residues. Germline-derived CDR1 and CDR2 are ENHRY and SYGVKD. Trimming shortened V by 8 bases and J by 5 bases, and 9 bases separated the two germline ends. This clonotype was seen a handful of times. Its antigen is undetermined. Synthesis of TCR cDNA relied on 5'RACE template switching, which attached a universal primer site and UMIs. TCRdb fed the 5' RACE reads into MiXCR, producing one record per CDR3 protein. The data contain 400,000 to 650,000 distinct CDR3 sequences, 21% of them singletons. Study-wide points: The booster response re-showed most primary clones: more than 95% CD4, around 85% CD8.

The genes are TRBV10-3 and TRBJ1-2; D gene ambiguous. The sequences come from PBMCs, collected less than 25 days after the first yellow fever vaccination. The sequence derives from a young man who received the YFV17D yellow fever vaccine. The CDR3 DNA sequence: TGTGCCATCCTCGGTGATTATGGCTACACCTTC. This gives the protein CAILGDYGYTF.